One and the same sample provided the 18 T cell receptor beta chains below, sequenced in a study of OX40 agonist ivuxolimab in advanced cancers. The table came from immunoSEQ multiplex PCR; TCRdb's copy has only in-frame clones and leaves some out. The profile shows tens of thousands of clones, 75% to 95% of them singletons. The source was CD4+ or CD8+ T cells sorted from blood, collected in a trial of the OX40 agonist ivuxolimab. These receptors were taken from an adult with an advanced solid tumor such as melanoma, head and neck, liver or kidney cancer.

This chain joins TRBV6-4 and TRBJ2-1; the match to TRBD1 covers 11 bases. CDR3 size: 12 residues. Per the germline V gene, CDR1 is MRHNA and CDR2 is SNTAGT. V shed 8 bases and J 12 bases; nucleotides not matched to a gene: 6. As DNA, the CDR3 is TGTGCCAGCCGAATGGACAGGGGGCCGCAGTTCTTC. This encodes CASRMDRGPQFF.

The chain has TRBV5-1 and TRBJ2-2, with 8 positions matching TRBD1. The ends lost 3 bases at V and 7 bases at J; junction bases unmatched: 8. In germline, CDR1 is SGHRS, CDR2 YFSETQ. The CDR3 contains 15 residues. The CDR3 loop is CASSSTGQGSGELFF. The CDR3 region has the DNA TGCGCCAGCAGCTCAACCGGACAGGGCAGCGGGGAGCTGTTTTTT.

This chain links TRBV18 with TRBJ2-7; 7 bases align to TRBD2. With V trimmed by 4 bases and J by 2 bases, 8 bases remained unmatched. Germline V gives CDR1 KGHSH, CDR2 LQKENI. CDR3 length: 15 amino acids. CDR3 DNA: TGTGCCAGCTCACGCTCGGCGACTAGCACCTACGAGCAGTACTTC. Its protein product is CASSRSATSTYEQYF.

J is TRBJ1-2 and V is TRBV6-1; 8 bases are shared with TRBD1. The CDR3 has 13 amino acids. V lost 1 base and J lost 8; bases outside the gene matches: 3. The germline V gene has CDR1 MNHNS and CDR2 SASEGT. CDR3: CASSEGQGYGYTF. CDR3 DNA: TGTGCCAGCAGTGAAGGACAGGGGTACGGCTACACCTTC.

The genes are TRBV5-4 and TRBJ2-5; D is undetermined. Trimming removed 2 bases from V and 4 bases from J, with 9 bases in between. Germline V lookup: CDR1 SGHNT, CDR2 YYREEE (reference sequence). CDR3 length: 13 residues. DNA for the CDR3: TGTGCCAGCAGCTTCGGACCGGGAGAGACCCAGTACTTC. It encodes CASSFGPGETQYF.

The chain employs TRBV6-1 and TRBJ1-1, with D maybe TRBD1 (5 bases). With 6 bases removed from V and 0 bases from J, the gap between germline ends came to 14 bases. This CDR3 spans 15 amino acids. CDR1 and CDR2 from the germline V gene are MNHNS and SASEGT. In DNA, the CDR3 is TGTGCCAGCAGAGATTCCGGACATCTGAACACTGAAGCTTTCTTT. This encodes CASRDSGHLNTEAFF.

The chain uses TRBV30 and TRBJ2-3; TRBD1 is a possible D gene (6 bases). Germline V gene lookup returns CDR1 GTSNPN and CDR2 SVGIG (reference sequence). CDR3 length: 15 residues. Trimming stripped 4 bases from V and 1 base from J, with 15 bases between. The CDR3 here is CAWKKDRPRTDTQYF. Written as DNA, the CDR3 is TGTGCCTGGAAGAAAGACAGGCCGCGCACAGATACGCAGTATTTT.

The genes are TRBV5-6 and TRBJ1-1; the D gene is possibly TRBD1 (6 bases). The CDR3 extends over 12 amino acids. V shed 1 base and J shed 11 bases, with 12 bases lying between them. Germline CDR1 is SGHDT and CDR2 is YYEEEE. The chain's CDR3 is CASSLPQGGAFF. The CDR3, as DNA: TGTGCCAGCAGCTTGCCACAGGGAGGGGCTTTCTTT.

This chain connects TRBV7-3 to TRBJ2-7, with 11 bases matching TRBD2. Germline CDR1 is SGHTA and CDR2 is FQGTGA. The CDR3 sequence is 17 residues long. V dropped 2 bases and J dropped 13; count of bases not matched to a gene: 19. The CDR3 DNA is TGTGCCAGCAGCTTACTCCCCGGGACTAGCGGCCCCACCCCCCTCTACTTC. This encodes CASSLLPGTSGPTPLYF.

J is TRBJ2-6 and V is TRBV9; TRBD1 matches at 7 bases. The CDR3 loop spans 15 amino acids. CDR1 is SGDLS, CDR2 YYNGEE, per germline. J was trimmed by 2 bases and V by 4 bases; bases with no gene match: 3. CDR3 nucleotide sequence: TGTGCCAGCAGCTGGGGACAGACTGGGGCCAACGTCCTGACTTTC. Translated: CASSWGQTGANVLTF.

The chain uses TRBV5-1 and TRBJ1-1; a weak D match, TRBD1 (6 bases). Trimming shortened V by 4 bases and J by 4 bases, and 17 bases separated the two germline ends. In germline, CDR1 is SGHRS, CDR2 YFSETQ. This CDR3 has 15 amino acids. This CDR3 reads CASSGRQVEGTEAFF. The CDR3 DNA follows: TGCGCCAGCAGCGGCCGACAGGTAGAAGGCACTGAAGCTTTCTTT.

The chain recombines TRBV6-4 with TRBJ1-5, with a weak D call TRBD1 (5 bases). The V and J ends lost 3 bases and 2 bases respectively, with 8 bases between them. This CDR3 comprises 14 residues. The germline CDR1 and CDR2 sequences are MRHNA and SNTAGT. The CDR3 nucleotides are TGTGCCAGCAGTGAATCAGGGCGCAATCAGCCCCAGCATTTT. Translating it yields CASSESGRNQPQHF.

Written as DNA, the CDR3 is TGTGCCAGCAGCCCACGGACTAGCTGGATCTACGAGCAGTACTTC. Amino acid sequence: CASSPRTSWIYEQYF. The rearrangement joins TRBV7-8 to TRBJ2-5, with 8 bases identical to TRBD2. With the DNA end fitting TRBJ2-7 better, the J assignment may be wrong. This CDR3 spans 15 amino acids. CDR1 is SGHVS and CDR2 is FQNEAQ in the germline V gene.

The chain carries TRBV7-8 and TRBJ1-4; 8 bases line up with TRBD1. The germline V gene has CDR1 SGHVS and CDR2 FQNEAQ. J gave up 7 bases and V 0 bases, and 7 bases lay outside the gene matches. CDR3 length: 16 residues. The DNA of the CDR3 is TGTGCCAGCAGCTTAGCGCAGTGGACAGGGCGTGAAAAACTGTTTTTT. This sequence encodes CASSLAQWTGREKLFF.

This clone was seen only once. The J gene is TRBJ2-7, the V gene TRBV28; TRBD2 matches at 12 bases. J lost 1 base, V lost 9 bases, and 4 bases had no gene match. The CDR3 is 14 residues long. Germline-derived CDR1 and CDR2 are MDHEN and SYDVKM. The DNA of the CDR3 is TGTGCCAGTTTCGGGACTAGCGGGTCCTACGAGCAGTACTTC. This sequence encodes CASFGTSGSYEQYF.

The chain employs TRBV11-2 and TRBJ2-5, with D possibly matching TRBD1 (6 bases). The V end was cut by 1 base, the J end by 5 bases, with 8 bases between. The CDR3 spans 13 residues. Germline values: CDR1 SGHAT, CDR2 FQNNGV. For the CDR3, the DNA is TGTGCCAGCAGCTTAGGACAGGCGGAGACCCAGTACTTC. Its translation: CASSLGQAETQYF.

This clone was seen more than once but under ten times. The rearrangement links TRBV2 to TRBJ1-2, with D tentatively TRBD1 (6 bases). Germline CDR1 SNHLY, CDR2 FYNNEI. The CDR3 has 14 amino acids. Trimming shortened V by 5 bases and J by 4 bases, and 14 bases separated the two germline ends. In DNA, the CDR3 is TGTGCCAGCAGTCTAAAGGGGGACGGCTATGGCTACACCTTC. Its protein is CASSLKGDGYGYTF.

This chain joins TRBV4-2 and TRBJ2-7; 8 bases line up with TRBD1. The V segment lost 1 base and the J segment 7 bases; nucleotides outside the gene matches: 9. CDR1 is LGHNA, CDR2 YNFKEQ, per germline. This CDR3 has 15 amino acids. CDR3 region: CASSQAPDRASEQYF. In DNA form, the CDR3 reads TGTGCCAGCAGCCAAGCCCCGGACAGGGCTAGTGAGCAGTACTTC.